This T cell receptor (beta chain) was found in a study of blood T cells in healthy people across ages. Using a J-beta primer mix together with a sample-barcoded 5' primer, a second PCR was run for roughly 6 to 11 cycles. TCRdb re-derived calls from the 5' RACE reads in MiXCR, one entry per CDR3 protein. The sample gives approximately 670,000 distinct CDR3 sequences, roughly 41% of which show up once; 30% is in the top ten. Per germline, CDR1 LGHNA and CDR2 YSLEER. The V segment lost 5 bases and the J segment 3 bases; nucleotides outside the gene matches: 7. This CDR3 has 15 amino acids. This TCR came from a man older than 75 in good health. The material sequenced was blood. This chain joins TRBV4-3 and TRBJ2-3; TRBD1 agrees at 8 bases. The CDR3 nucleotides are TGCGCCAGCAGCTCAGGACAGGGCGAAACAGATACGCAGTATTTT. Its translation: CASSSGQGETDTQYF.